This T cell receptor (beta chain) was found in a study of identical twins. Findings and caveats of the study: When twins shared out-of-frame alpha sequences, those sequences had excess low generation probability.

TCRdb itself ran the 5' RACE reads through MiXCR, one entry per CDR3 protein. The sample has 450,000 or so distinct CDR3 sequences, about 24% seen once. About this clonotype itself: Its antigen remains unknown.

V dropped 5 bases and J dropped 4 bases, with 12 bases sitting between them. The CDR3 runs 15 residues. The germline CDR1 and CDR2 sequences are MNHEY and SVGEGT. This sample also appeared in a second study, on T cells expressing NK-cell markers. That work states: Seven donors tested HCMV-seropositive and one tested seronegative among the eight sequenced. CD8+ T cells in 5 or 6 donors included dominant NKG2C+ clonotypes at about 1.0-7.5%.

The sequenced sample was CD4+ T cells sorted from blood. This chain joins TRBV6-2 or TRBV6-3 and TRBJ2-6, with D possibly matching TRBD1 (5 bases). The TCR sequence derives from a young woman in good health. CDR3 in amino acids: CASSTVGQGANVLTF. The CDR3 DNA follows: TGTGCCAGCAGTACCGTGGGGCAAGGGGCCAACGTCCTGACTTTC.